These 3 T cell receptor beta chains were all obtained from the same sample, sequenced in a study of early stage breast cancer tumors (dated by TCRdb to 2016 to 2017). The protocol used for the library was the immunoSEQ multiplex PCR assay. The immuneACCESS repertoire file appears here via TCRdb, limited to in-frame rearrangements. These files lack a portion of the clones; in checked studies, under half of the deficit traces to unresolved V genes, and the cause of the others is not known. In this sample the table shows about 53,000 clones, 80% to 95% of which occur a single time. The top ten clones comprise around 5% of the sample. Sequencing input: blood. The receptor source for this set is a person between 70 and 80 years old with breast cancer.

This sequence joins TRBV30 and TRBJ2-3, with D tentatively TRBD2 (6 bases). V gave up 1 base and J gave up 4 bases, with 6 bases separating them. The CDR3 sequence is 12 residues long. In germline, CDR1 is GTSNPN, CDR2 SVGIG (reference sequence). The CDR3 DNA follows: TGTGCCTGGAGTGGGGGGGCAGATACGCAGTATTTT. It translates to CAWSGGADTQYF.

In its sample, this clone was seen once. The chain combines TRBV7-8 with TRBJ1-1; no definite D call. This CDR3 is 11 amino acids long. Between the trimmed V and J ends, which lost 8 bases and 1 base, there was a span of 5 bases. Germline V gene lookup returns CDR1 SGHVS and CDR2 FQNEAQ. CDR3 sequence (DNA): TGTGCCAGCCTGAGGAACACTGAAGCTTTCTTT. Protein sequence: CASLRNTEAFF.

This chain's CDR3 is CASSRGLAGEGDTF. The DNA for the CDR3 is TGTGCCAGCTCACGTGGACTAGCGGGAGAAGGTGACACCTTC. The chain links TRBV18 to TRBJ1-2; D remains ambiguous. V dropped 4 bases and J dropped 12 bases, with 21 bases sitting between them. CDR1 and CDR2 (germline): KGHSH, LQKENI. The CDR3 runs 14 residues.